This entry lists 20 T cell receptor beta chains sequenced from one sample in a study of post-analysis software for immune sequencing data. Study-level results: Included in a set of several TRBV segments more frequent in patients than controls were TRBV5-6, TRBV5-1 and TRBV20-1.

Unique molecular identifiers were built into the TCR beta cDNA libraries. TCRdb reanalysed the PCR reads using MiXCR and keeps one entry per CDR3 protein. The repertoire holds hundreds of thousands of distinct CDR3 sequences, with around 27% as singletons. No antigen has been identified for these receptors. Sequencing was performed on blood. These receptors all stem from a girl aged 5-17 years with multiple sclerosis.

This clonotype occurred a few times. V gene TRBV5-4 combines with J gene TRBJ2-2; D unresolved. The CDR3 runs 15 residues. The germline V gene encodes CDR1 SGHNT and CDR2 YYREEE (reference sequence). V was shortened by 4 bases and J by 5 bases, with 15 bases between the two germline ends. The CDR3: CASSPVAVGTGELFF. The CDR3 region has the DNA TGTGCCAGCAGCCCAGTGGCAGTCGGGACCGGGGAGCTGTTTTTT. Together with reference TRBV5-4 and TRBJ2-2, the CDR3 gives the full variable domain: ETGVTQSPTHLIKTRGQQVTLRCSSQSGHNTVSWYQQALGQGPQFIFQYYREEENGRGNFPPRFSGLQFPNYSSELNVNALELDDSALYLCASSPVAVGTGELFFGEGSRLTVL.

This chain joins TRBV27 and TRBJ1-5; no clear D gene. V shed 3 bases and J shed 6 bases, with 15 bases lying between them. This CDR3 comprises 15 residues. The V gene's germline CDR1 is MNHEY and CDR2 SMNVEV (reference sequence). CDR3 nucleotide sequence: TGTGCCAGCAGTTTGATATCAGATAAGAGTCAGCCCCAGCATTTT. Protein product: CASSLISDKSQPQHF.

The chain combines TRBV6-5 with TRBJ2-1; 8 bases are a match to TRBD2. V shed 8 bases, J shed 5 bases, and the junction held 5 bases outside the gene matches. The CDR3 is made up of 13 amino acids. Germline V CDR1 and CDR2: MNHEY, SVGAGI. CDR3 residues: CASLGLGHNEQFF. CDR3 in DNA: TGTGCCAGCTTGGGACTAGGTCACAATGAGCAGTTCTTC.

The rearrangement links TRBV10-3 to TRBJ1-2; a weak D match, TRBD1 (6 bases). Germline CDR1 reads ENHRY; CDR2 reads SYGVKD. The CDR3 is 16 residues long. V shed 2 bases and J shed 3 bases, with 16 bases lying between them. This chain's CDR3 is CAISESQGRRHYGYTF. CDR3 coding DNA: TGTGCCATCAGTGAGAGCCAGGGGAGGAGGCACTATGGCTACACCTTC.

The table lists this clonotype with a few counts. The chain joins TRBV15 to TRBJ1-6; unclear D gene. V was clipped by 8 bases and J by 6 bases, with 11 bases between them. Germline-derived CDR1 and CDR2 are LNHNV and YYDKDF (reference sequence). This CDR3 contains 13 residues. The CDR3 DNA reads TGTGCCACCTCACAGAAAACTAATTCACCCCTCCACTTT. This gives the protein CATSQKTNSPLHF.

This clonotype was found a few times. The rearrangement uses TRBV7-9 and TRBJ2-5; D perhaps matches TRBD2 (6 bases). The CDR3 is made up of 16 amino acids. Germline assignment: CDR1 SEHNR and CDR2 FQNEAQ (reference sequence). V was shortened by 2 bases and J by 0 bases, with 13 bases between the two germline ends. The CDR3 sequence is CASSLRGGAHQETQYF. CDR3 in DNA: TGTGCCAGCAGCTTACGAGGAGGGGCACACCAAGAGACCCAGTACTTC.

J is TRBJ2-1 and V is TRBV24-1, with no clear D. In germline, CDR1 is KGHDR, CDR2 SFDVKD. This CDR3 has 17 residues. The V gene lost 3 bases and the J gene lost 0 bases, with 14 bases spanning the gap. This chain's CDR3 is CATSDGIGRFSYNEQFF. The CDR3 DNA sequence: TGTGCCACCAGTGATGGGATAGGACGGTTCTCCTACAATGAGCAGTTCTTC.

The chain has TRBV12-3 or TRBV12-4 and TRBJ1-5; D gene ambiguous. The CDR3 has 16 residues. Deletions cut 2 bases from V and 2 bases from J, with 13 bases between. DNA of the CDR3: TGTGCCAGCAGTTTAAGTTGGGCAGGTGGCAATCAGCCCCAGCATTTT. Translation gives CASSLSWAGGNQPQHF.

The chain carries TRBV29-1 and TRBJ2-1; TRBD1 is a possible D gene (6 bases). Trimming removed 5 bases from V and 0 bases from J, with 11 bases in between. Germline values: CDR1 SQVTM, CDR2 ANQGSEA. CDR3 size: 14 residues. The CDR3 DNA sequence: TGCAGCGTTTCAGGGGCCTCCTCCTACAATGAGCAGTTCTTC. Translating gives CSVSGASSYNEQFF.

In its sample, this clonotype was seen a few times. This rearrangement joins TRBV5-1 to TRBJ2-1, with D possibly being TRBD2 (6 bases). V lost 1 base and J lost 0, with 11 bases in between. This CDR3 has 16 residues. Germline V gene sequence: CDR1 SGHRS, CDR2 YFSETQ. CDR3 amino acids: CASSLWAGSSYNEQFF. The CDR3 DNA follows: TGCGCCAGCAGCTTGTGGGCGGGGAGCTCCTACAATGAGCAGTTCTTC.

V and J are TRBV9 and TRBJ2-1, with TRBD1 matching 7 bases. The CDR3 extends over 14 amino acids. The J segment lost 5 bases and the V segment lost 3 bases, leaving 5 bases of the junction unmatched. The V gene's germline CDR1 is SGDLS and CDR2 YYNGEE. The CDR3 nucleotides read TGTGCCAGCAGCGCCCGGGACAGCCACAATGAGCAGTTCTTC. This encodes CASSARDSHNEQFF.

CDR3 amino acids: CASSLLAGRVDTQYF. CDR3 bases: TGTGCCAGCAGCCTTCTAGCGGGCCGAGTAGATACGCAGTATTTT. The chain recombines TRBV6-5 with TRBJ2-3; 8 bases fit TRBD2. This CDR3 has 15 residues. Germline V CDR1 and CDR2: MNHEY, SVGAGI. The junction had 10 bases not matched to a gene; V was cut back by 6 bases and J by 5 bases.

V is TRBV5-1 and J is TRBJ2-7; a possible D gene is TRBD1 (5 bases). Deletions cut 9 bases from V and 0 bases from J, with 13 bases between. Looked up from germline, CDR1 is SGHRS and CDR2 is YFSETQ. This CDR3 has 13 residues. The CDR3 loop is CATKRGDSYEQYF. In DNA form, the CDR3 reads TGCGCCACCAAAAGGGGTGACTCCTACGAGCAGTACTTC.

The chain couples TRBV4-1 to TRBJ2-1; the D gene is possibly TRBD1 (6 bases). Germline CDR1 MGHRA, CDR2 YSYEKL. V was clipped by 3 bases and J by 5 bases, with 26 bases between them. The CDR3 length is 19 residues. CDR3 loop: CASSHGGYRGVGWNNEQFF. DNA for the CDR3: TGCGCCAGCAGCCATGGGGGCTACCGGGGAGTTGGGTGGAACAATGAGCAGTTCTTC.

CDR3 sequence: CSVPGTSGSYNEQFF. The CDR3 nucleotides are TGCAGCGTACCCGGGACTAGCGGATCCTACAATGAGCAGTTCTTC. The chain uses TRBV29-1 and TRBJ2-1; 11 bases are a match to TRBD2. V lost 6 bases, J lost 1 base, and 5 bases stayed unmatched. Germline V gene data show CDR1 as SQVTM and CDR2 as ANQGSEA. The CDR3 loop spans 15 amino acids.

This clonotype was seen a few times. The J gene is TRBJ2-7, the V gene TRBV27; 9 bases align to TRBD2. Germline CDR1 and CDR2: MNHEY and SMNVEV (reference sequence). The ends lost 3 bases at V and 2 bases at J; junction bases unmatched: 5. This CDR3 is 15 amino acids long. CDR3 sequence: CASSFLREGTYEQYF. In DNA, the CDR3 is TGTGCCAGCAGTTTCTTGCGGGAGGGAACCTACGAGCAGTACTTC.

The sample holds many counts of this clonotype. The rearrangement uses TRBV6-5 and TRBJ1-6, with no clear D. CDR3 size: 14 residues. Trimming stripped 5 bases from V and 6 bases from J, with 11 bases between. Germline V CDR1 and CDR2: MNHEY, SVGAGI. The CDR3 sequence is CASSRTGINSPLHF. The CDR3, as DNA: TGTGCCAGCAGTCGGACGGGGATTAATTCACCCCTCCACTTT.

This clonotype was seen more than once but under ten times. The V and J genes are TRBV20-1 and TRBJ1-4; D is perhaps TRBD1 (5 bases). From germline, CDR1 is DFQATT and CDR2 SNEGSKA (reference sequence). The CDR3 has 15 residues. With 6 bases removed from V and 1 base from J, the gap between germline ends came to 15 bases. The CDR3 nucleotides read TGCAGTGCCGTTACTGGGACCGGAACTAATGAAAAACTGTTTTTT. This gives the protein CSAVTGTGTNEKLFF.

This chain uses TRBV20-1 with TRBJ2-1, with D possibly TRBD2 on 6 matching bases. This CDR3 spans 12 amino acids. Germline loops: CDR1 DFQATT, CDR2 SNEGSKA (reference sequence). Trimming took off 7 bases at V and 5 bases at J, with 12 bases between the two ends. In DNA form, the CDR3 reads TGCAGTGTCCGGGGACTCAACAATGAGCAGTTCTTC. Translation: CSVRGLNNEQFF.

The CDR3 DNA reads as TGTGCCAGCAGCCCTCCGGGTGGGGGGGCAGGCTACGAGCAGTACTTC. Its protein product is CASSPPGGGAGYEQYF. The rearrangement uses TRBV6-5 and TRBJ2-7; tentatively, D is TRBD2 (7 bases). V shed 6 bases and J shed 3 bases, with 21 bases lying between them. Per the germline V gene, CDR1 is MNHEY and CDR2 is SVGAGI. This CDR3 region has 16 residues.